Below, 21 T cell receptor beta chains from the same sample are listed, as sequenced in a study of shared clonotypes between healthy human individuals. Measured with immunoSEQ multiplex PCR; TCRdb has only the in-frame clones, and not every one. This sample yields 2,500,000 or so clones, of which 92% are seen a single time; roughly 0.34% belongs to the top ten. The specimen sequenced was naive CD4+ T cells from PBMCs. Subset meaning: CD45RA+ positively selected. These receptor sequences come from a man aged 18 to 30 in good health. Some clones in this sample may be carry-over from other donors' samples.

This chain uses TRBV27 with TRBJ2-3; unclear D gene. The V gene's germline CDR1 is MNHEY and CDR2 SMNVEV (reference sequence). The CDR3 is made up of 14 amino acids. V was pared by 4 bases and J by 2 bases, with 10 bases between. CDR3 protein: CASSSDRYTDTQYF. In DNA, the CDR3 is TGTGCCAGCAGTTCCGACCGATACACAGATACGCAGTATTTT.

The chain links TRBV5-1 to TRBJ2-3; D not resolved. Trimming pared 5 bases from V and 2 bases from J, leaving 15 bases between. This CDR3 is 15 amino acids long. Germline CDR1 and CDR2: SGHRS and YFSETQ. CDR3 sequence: CASRSLAWPTDTQYF. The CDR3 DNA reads TGCGCCAGCAGGAGTCTCGCGTGGCCCACAGATACGCAGTATTTT. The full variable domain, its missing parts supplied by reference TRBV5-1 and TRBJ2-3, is KAGVTQTPRYLIKTRGQQVTLSCSPISGHRSVSWYQQTPGQGLQFLFEYFSETQRNKGNFPGRFSGRQFSNSRSEMNVSTLELGDSALYLCASRSLAWPTDTQYFGPGTRLTVL.

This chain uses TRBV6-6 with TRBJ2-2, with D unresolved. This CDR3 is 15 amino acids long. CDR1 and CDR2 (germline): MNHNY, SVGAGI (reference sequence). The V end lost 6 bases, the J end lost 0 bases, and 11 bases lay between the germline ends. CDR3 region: CASRYVGTNTGELFF. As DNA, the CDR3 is TGTGCCAGCAGATACGTAGGCACGAACACCGGGGAGCTGTTTTTT.

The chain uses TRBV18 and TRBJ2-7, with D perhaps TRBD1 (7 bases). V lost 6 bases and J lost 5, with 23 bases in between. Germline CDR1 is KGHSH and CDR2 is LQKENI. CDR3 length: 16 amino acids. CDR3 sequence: CASSGMRDSRTNEQYF. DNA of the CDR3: TGTGCCAGCTCCGGGATGCGGGACAGTCGAACCAACGAGCAGTACTTC.

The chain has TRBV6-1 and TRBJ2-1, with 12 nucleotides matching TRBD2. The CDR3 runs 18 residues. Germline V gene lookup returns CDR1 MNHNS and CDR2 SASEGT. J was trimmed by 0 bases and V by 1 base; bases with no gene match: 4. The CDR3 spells CASSEGRTSGISYNEQFF. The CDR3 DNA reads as TGTGCCAGCAGTGAAGGGAGGACTAGCGGGATCTCCTACAATGAGCAGTTCTTC.

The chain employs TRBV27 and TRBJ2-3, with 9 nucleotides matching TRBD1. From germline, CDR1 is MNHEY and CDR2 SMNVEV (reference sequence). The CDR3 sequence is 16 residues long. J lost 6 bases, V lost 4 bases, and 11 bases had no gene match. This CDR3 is CASSSPAGTGLDTQYF. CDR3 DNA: TGTGCCAGCAGTTCCCCCGCCGGGACAGGGTTGGATACGCAGTATTTT.

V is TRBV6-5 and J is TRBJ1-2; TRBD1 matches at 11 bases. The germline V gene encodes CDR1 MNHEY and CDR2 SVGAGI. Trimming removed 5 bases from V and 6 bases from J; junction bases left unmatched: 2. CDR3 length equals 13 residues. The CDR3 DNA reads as TGTGCCAGCAGTGGACAGGGGGCGAATGGCTACACCTTC. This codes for CASSGQGANGYTF.

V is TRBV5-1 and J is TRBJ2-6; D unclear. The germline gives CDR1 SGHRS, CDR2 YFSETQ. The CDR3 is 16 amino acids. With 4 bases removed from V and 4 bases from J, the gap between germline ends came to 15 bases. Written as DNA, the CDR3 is TGCGCCAGCAGCCCTCCCTCTACCAGCGGGGCCAACGTCCTGACTTTC. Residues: CASSPPSTSGANVLTF.

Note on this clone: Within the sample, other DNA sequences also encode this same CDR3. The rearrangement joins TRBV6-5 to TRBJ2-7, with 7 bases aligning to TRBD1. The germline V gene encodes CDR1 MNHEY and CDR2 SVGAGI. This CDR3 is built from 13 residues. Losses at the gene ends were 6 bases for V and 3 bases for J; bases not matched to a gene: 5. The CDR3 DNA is TGTGCCAGCAGCCGACAGGGTTTCTACGAGCAGTACTTC. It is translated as CASSRQGFYEQYF.

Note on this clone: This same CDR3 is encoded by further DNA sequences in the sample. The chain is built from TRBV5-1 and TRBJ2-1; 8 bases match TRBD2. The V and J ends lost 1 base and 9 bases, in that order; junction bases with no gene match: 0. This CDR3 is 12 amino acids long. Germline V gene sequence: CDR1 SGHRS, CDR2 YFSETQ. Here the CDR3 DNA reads TGCGCCAGCAGCTTGAGCGGGGGTGAGCAGTTCTTC. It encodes CASSLSGGEQFF. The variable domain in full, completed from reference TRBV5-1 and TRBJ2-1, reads KAGVTQTPRYLIKTRGQQVTLSCSPISGHRSVSWYQQTPGQGLQFLFEYFSETQRNKGNFPGRFSGRQFSNSRSEMNVSTLELGDSALYLCASSLSGGEQFFGPGTRLTVL.

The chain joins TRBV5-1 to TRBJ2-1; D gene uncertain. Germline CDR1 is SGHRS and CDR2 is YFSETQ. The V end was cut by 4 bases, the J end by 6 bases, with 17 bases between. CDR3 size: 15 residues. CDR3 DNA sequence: TGCGCCAGCAGCCCTATTCCCGCGCGACTCAATGAGCAGTTCTTC. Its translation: CASSPIPARLNEQFF.

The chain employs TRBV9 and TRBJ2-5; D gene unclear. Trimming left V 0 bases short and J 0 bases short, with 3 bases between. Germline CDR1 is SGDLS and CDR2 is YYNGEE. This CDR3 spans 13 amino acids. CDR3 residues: CASSVAHQETQYF. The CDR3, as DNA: TGTGCCAGCAGCGTAGCCCACCAAGAGACCCAGTACTTC.

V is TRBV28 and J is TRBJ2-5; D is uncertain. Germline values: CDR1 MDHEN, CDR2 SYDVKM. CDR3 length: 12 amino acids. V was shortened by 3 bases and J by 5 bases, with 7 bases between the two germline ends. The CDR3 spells CASSFGWETQYF. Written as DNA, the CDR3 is TGTGCCAGCAGTTTCGGTTGGGAGACCCAGTACTTC.

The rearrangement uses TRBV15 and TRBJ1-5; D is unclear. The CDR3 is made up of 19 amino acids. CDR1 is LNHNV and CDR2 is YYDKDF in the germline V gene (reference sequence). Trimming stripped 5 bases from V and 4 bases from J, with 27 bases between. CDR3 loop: CATSGGLDLGSGWNQPQHF. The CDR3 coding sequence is TGTGCCACCAGCGGAGGACTAGACCTTGGATCGGGGTGGAATCAGCCCCAGCATTTT.

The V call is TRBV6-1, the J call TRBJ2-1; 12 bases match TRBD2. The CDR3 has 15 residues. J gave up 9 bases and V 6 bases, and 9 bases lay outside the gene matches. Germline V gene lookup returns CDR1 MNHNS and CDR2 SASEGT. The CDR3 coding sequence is TGTGCCAGCAGACCCGGACTAGCGGGATCTAGTGAGCAGTTCTTC. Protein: CASRPGLAGSSEQFF.

CDR3 amino acids: CASSPRTGRVYEQYF. CDR3 nucleotides: TGTGCCAGCAGCCCGAGGACAGGGCGCGTCTACGAGCAGTACTTC. V gene TRBV7-2 combines with J gene TRBJ2-7, with 8 nucleotides matching TRBD1. Germline V CDR1 and CDR2: SGHTA, FQGNSA. With 5 bases clipped from V and 3 bases from J, the junction kept 9 bases outside the gene matches. The CDR3 contains 15 residues.

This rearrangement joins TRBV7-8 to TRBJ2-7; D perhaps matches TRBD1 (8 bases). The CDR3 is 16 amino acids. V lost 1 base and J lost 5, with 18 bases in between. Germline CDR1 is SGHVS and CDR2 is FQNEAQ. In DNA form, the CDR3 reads TGTGCCAGCAGCTTAGGGTTCAGGGGGCGGGGGAACGAGCAGTACTTC. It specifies CASSLGFRGRGNEQYF.

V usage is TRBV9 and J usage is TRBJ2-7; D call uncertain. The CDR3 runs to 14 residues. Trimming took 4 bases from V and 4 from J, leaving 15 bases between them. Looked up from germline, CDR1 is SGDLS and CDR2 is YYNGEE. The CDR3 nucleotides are TGTGCCAGCAGCCCAGTAGGGCTTGGGTACGAGCAGTACTTC. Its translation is CASSPVGLGYEQYF.

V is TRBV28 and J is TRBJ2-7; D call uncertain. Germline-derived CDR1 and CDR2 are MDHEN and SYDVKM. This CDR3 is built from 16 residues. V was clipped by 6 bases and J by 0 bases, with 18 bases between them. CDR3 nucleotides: TGTGCCAGCAGCTCCTGGAGTTTAGTGAGCTCCTACGAGCAGTACTTC. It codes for CASSSWSLVSSYEQYF.

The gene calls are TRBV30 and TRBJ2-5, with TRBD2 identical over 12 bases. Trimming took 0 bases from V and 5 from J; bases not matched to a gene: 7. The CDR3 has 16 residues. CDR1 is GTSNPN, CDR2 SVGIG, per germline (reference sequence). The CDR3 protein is CAWSVPRTSGIETQYF. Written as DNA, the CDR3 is TGTGCCTGGAGTGTTCCTAGGACTAGCGGGATTGAGACCCAGTACTTC.

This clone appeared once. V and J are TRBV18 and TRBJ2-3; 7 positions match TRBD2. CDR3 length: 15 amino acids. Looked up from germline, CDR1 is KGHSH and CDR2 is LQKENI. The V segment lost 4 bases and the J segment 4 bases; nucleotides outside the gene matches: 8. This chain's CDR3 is CASSLSTGGSDTQYF. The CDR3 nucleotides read TGTGCCAGCTCACTTAGTACGGGAGGTTCAGATACGCAGTATTTT.